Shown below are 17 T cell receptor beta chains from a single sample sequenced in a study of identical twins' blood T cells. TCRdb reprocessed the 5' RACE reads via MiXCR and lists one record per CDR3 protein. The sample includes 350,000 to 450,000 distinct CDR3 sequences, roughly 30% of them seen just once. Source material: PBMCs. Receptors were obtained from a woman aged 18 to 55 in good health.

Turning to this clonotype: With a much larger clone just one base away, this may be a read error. The CDR3, as DNA: TGTGCCTGCAGACCCACCGGACAGGCGCGGACTGAAGCTTTCTTT. Protein product: CACRPTGQARTEAFF. This chain uses TRBV14 with TRBJ1-1; 7 bases fit TRBD1. The CDR3 contains 15 residues. CDR1 is SGHDN and CDR2 is FVKESK in the germline V gene.

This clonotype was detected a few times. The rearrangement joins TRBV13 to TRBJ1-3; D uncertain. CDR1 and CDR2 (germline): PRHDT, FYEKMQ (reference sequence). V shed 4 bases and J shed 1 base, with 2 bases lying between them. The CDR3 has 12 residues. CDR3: CASSWSGNTIYF. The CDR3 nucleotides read TGTGCCAGCAGCTGGTCTGGAAACACCATATATTTT.

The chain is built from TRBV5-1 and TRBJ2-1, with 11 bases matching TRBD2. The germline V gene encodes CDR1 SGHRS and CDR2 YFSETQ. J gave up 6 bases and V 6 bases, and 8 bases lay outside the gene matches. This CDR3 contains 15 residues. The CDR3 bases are TGCGCCAGCATCGAGATGACTAGCGGGACCAATGAGCAGTTCTTC. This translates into CASIEMTSGTNEQFF.

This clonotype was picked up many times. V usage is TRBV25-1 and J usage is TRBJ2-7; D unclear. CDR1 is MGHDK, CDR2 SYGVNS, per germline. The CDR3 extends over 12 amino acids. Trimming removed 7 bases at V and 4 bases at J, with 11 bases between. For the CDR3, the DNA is TGTGCCAGCACTCTAAGTGGTTACGAGCAGTACTTC. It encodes CASTLSGYEQYF.

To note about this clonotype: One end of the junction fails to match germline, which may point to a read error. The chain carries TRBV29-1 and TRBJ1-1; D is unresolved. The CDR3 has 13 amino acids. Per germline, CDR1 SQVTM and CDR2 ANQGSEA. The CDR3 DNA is TGCGGCGTTGAAGACTCAGTGAACACTGAAGCTTTCTTT. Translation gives CGVEDSVNTEAFF.

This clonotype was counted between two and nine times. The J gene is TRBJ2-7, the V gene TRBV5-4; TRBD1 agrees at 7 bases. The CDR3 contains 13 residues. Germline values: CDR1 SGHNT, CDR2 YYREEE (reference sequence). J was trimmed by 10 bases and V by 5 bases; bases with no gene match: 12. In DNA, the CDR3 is TGTGCCAGCAGTACCGGGACAGAGAGTCCTCAGTACTTC. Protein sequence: CASSTGTESPQYF.

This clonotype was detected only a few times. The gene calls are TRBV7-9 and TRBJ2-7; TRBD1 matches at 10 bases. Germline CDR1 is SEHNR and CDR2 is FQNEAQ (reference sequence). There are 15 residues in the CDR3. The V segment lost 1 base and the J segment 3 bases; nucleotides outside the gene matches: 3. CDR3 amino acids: CASSLGTGGYYEQYF. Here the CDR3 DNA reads TGTGCCAGCAGCTTAGGGACAGGGGGTTACTACGAGCAGTACTTC.

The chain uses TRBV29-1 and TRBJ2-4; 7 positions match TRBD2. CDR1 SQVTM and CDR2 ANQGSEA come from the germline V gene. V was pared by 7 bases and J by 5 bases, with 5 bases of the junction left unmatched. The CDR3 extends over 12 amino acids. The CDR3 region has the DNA TGCAGCGCCACAAGCGGGGAAAACATTCAGTACTTC. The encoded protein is CSATSGENIQYF.

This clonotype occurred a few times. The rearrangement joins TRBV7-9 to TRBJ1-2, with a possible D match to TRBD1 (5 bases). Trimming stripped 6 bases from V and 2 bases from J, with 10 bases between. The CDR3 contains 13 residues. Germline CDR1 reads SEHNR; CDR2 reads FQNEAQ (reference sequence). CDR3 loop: CASSRQTNYGYTF. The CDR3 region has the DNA TGTGCCAGCAGTAGACAGACCAACTATGGCTACACCTTC.

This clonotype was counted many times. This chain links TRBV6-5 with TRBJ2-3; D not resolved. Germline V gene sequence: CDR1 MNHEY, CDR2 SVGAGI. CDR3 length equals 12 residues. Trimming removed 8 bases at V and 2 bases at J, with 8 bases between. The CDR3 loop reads CASGRNTDTQYF. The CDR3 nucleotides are TGTGCCAGCGGAAGAAACACAGATACGCAGTATTTT.

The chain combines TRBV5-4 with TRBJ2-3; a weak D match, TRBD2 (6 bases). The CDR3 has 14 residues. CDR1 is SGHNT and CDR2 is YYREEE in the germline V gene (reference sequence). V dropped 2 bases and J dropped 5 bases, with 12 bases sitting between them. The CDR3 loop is CASSLRRRGDTQYF. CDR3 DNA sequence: TGTGCCAGCAGCTTACGGAGGCGGGGAGATACGCAGTATTTT. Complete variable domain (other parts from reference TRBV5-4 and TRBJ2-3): ETGVTQSPTHLIKTRGQQVTLRCSSQSGHNTVSWYQQALGQGPQFIFQYYREEENGRGNFPPRFSGLQFPNYSSELNVNALELDDSALYLCASSLRRRGDTQYFGPGTRLTVL.

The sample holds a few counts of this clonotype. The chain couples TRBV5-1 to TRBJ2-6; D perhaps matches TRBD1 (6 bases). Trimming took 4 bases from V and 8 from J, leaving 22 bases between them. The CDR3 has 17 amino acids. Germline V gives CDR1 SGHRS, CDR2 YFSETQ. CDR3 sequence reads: CASSLEPFRGQTNVLTF. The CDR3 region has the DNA TGCGCCAGCAGCCTAGAGCCCTTTAGGGGACAAACCAACGTCCTGACTTTC.

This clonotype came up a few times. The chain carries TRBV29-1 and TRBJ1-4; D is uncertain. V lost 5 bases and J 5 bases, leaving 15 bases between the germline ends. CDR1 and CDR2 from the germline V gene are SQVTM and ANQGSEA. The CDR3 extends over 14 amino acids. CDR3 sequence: CSVSNAGYNEKLFF. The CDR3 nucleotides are TGCAGCGTTTCCAATGCCGGGTACAATGAAAAACTGTTTTTT.

CDR3 residues: CASSDRDRGTQPQHF. The CDR3 bases are TGTGCCAGCAGCGACCGAGACAGGGGAACTCAGCCCCAGCATTTT. The rearrangement joins TRBV11-2 to TRBJ1-5, with 8 bases that match TRBD1. CDR1 is SGHAT, CDR2 FQNNGV, per germline. The CDR3 loop spans 15 amino acids. V dropped 5 bases and J dropped 6; count of bases not matched to a gene: 9.

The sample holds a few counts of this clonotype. The CDR3 loop is CAISEPTPPEQYF. CDR3 in DNA: TGTGCCATCAGTGAACCGACCCCTCCCGAGCAGTACTTC. This chain uses TRBV10-3 with TRBJ2-7; D uncertain. V gave up 3 bases and J gave up 6 bases, with 12 bases separating them. The V gene's germline CDR1 is ENHRY and CDR2 SYGVKD. The CDR3 runs to 13 residues.

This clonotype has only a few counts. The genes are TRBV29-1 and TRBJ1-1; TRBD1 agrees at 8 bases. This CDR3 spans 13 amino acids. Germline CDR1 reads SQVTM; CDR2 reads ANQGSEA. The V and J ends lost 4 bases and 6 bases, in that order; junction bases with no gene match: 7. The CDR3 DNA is TGCAGCGTTGGTGCAGGGGGCTATTCTGAAGCTTTCTTT. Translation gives CSVGAGGYSEAFF.

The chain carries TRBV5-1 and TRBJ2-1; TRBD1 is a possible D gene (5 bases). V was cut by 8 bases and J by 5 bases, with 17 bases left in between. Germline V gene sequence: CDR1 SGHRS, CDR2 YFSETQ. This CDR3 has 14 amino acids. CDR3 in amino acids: CASRQTLQNNEQFF. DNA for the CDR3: TGCGCCAGTAGACAGACCCTACAAAACAATGAGCAGTTCTTC.